This entry lists 8 T cell receptor beta chains sequenced from one sample in a study of T cell responses to AZD1222 COVID-19 vaccine. The protocol was immunoSEQ multiplex PCR, while the TCRdb copy is restricted to in-frame clones and leaves out a portion. The sample shows under 150,000 clones, roughly 92% of them seen only once. The sample was peripheral blood, taken 28 days after the second AZD1222 dose. The receptors shown here come from an adult who received the AZD1222 COVID-19 vaccine.

The rearrangement uses TRBV20-1 and TRBJ1-1; D is unresolved. V was trimmed by 5 bases and J by 6 bases, leaving 10 bases between them. Germline V gene lookup returns CDR1 DFQATT and CDR2 SNEGSKA (reference sequence). The CDR3 loop spans 11 amino acids. The DNA of the CDR3 is TGCAGTGCTGTAGACATGCCTGAAGCTTTCTTT. Translating it yields CSAVDMPEAFF.

This clone was recorded a few times. The genes are TRBV5-4 and TRBJ1-6; 7 bases line up with TRBD1. Germline V gene sequence: CDR1 SGHNT, CDR2 YYREEE (reference sequence). V dropped 0 bases and J dropped 8; count of bases not matched to a gene: 2. The CDR3 extends over 14 amino acids. CDR3 nucleotides: TGTGCCAGCAGCTTGGAGGGGGCCCATTCACCCCTCCACTTT. Translation: CASSLEGAHSPLHF.

The CDR3 DNA reads as TGTGCCAGTAGTGTCACCGGGACGGTCGACGAGCAGTACTTC. Its protein product is CASSVTGTVDEQYF. The chain links TRBV19 to TRBJ2-7; possibly TRBD1 or TRBD2 for D (5 bases each). Looked up from germline, CDR1 is LNHDA and CDR2 is SQIVND (reference sequence). The CDR3 is 14 amino acids. V was clipped by 5 bases and J by 5 bases, with 16 bases between them.

CDR3 in DNA: TGTGCCAGCTCACCACCGCAGGGAATCTATGGCTACACCTTC. This gives the protein CASSPPQGIYGYTF. The chain recombines TRBV18 with TRBJ1-2, with D tentatively TRBD1 (5 bases). Between the trimmed V and J ends, which lost 0 bases and 4 bases, there was a span of 9 bases. Germline CDR1 reads KGHSH; CDR2 reads LQKENI. The CDR3 consists of 14 residues.

The table lists this clone with a few counts. This chain uses TRBV27 with TRBJ1-5; D is undetermined. V gave up 3 bases and J gave up 2 bases, with 11 bases separating them. The CDR3 is made up of 15 amino acids. Germline V gene data show CDR1 as MNHEY and CDR2 as SMNVEV (reference sequence). CDR3 residues: CASSLGGWGNQPQHF. The CDR3 DNA sequence: TGTGCCAGCAGTTTGGGAGGGTGGGGCAATCAGCCCCAGCATTTT.

V usage is TRBV2 and J usage is TRBJ2-6; D ambiguous. The CDR3 length is 15 residues. The germline V and J ends were trimmed by 5 bases and 0 bases, with 8 bases remaining between them. Per the germline V gene, CDR1 is SNHLY and CDR2 is FYNNEI. The CDR3 nucleotides are TGTGCCAGCAGTCTCAGGAGCTCTGGGGCCAACGTCCTGACTTTC. It specifies CASSLRSSGANVLTF.

This clone was seen a single time. V usage is TRBV19 and J usage is TRBJ1-1; possible D gene TRBD1, 5 bases. Trimming removed 7 bases from V and 3 bases from J, with 18 bases in between. The CDR3 covers 15 residues. CDR1 and CDR2 (germline): LNHDA, SQIVND (reference sequence). The CDR3 protein is CASKSTPDSYTEAFF. The DNA for the CDR3 is TGTGCCAGTAAGAGCACACCCGACAGCTACACTGAAGCTTTCTTT.

The V call is TRBV27, the J call TRBJ2-1; TRBD2 might be the D (6 bases). In germline, CDR1 is MNHEY, CDR2 SMNVEV (reference sequence). CDR3 length: 13 amino acids. With 3 bases removed from V and 10 bases from J, the gap between germline ends came to 13 bases. The CDR3 loop is CASSFVLAGEQFF. The CDR3 DNA reads as TGTGCCAGCAGTTTCGTACTAGCCGGGGAGCAGTTCTTC.